This is a list of T cell receptor beta chains from one sample in a study of beta chain features in type 1 diabetes. Only in-frame clones appear in the TCRdb table, and some are missing; sequencing was by immunoSEQ multiplex PCR. The data show about 360,000 clones, roughly 12% seen once. The specimen was naive CD4+ T cells from blood. Source of these receptors: a woman aged 18-35 years with type 1 diabetes. The CDR3 runs from the conserved cysteine through the conserved F or W. Each record gives: V gene, D gene, J gene, clone size, CDR3 protein, CDR3 DNA. A D gene is named only where the DNA matches it firmly. Rows may omit the clone size; those that give it use once, few, many or a size class.

V gene: TRBV7-8
D gene: TRBD2
J gene: TRBJ2-3
clone size: .
CDR3 protein: CASSRMTSGDTDTQYF
CDR3 DNA: TGTGCCAGCAGCCGGATGACTAGCGGTGACACAGATACGCAGTATTTT

V gene: TRBV7-9
D gene: .
J gene: TRBJ2-7
clone size: .
CDR3 protein: CASSLAQASYEQYF
CDR3 DNA: TGTGCCAGCAGCTTAGCGCAGGCCTCCTACGAGCAGTACTTC

V gene: TRBV5-6
D gene: TRBD1
J gene: TRBJ2-5
clone size: few
CDR3 protein: CASSQTGLQETQYF
CDR3 DNA: TGTGCCAGCAGCCAGACAGGGCTCCAAGAGACCCAGTACTTC

V gene: TRBV5-6
D gene: TRBD1
J gene: TRBJ2-7
clone size: few
CDR3 protein: CASSLPKRLRDSSYEQYF
CDR3 DNA: TGTGCCAGCAGCTTGCCGAAGCGTCTAAGGGACAGTTCCTACGAGCAGTACTTC

V gene: TRBV13
D gene: TRBD1
J gene: TRBJ1-5
clone size: few
CDR3 protein: CASSLNRGRQPQHF
CDR3 DNA: TGTGCCAGCAGCTTGAACAGGGGGCGTCAGCCCCAGCATTTT

V gene: TRBV7-9
D gene: TRBD2
J gene: TRBJ2-7
clone size: few
CDR3 protein: CASSLWGGGYEQYF
CDR3 DNA: TGTGCCAGCAGCTTATGGGGCGGGGGCTACGAGCAGTACTTC

V gene: TRBV2
D gene: TRBD2
J gene: TRBJ2-5
clone size: .
CDR3 protein: CASSGVAGGIETQYF
CDR3 DNA: TGTGCCAGCAGTGGTGTAGCGGGGGGAATAGAGACCCAGTACTTC

V gene: TRBV13
D gene: .
J gene: TRBJ2-7
clone size: .
CDR3 protein: CASSSRSYEQYF
CDR3 DNA: TGTGCCAGCAGCTCGAGGTCCTACGAGCAGTACTTC

V gene: TRBV7-8
D gene: .
J gene: TRBJ2-5
clone size: .
CDR3 protein: CASSLGRLQETQYF
CDR3 DNA: TGTGCCAGCAGCTTAGGCAGGTTGCAAGAGACCCAGTACTTC

V gene: TRBV7-2
D gene: TRBD1
J gene: TRBJ2-7
clone size: .
CDR3 protein: CASSSGQIYEQYF
CDR3 DNA: TGTGCCAGCAGCTCGGGACAGATCTACGAGCAGTACTTC

V gene: TRBV28
D gene: TRBD1
J gene: TRBJ2-4
clone size: few
CDR3 protein: CASSLPGTGRYIQYF
CDR3 DNA: TGTGCCAGCAGTCTCCCCGGGACAGGGAGATACATTCAGTACTTC

V gene: TRBV5-4
D gene: .
J gene: TRBJ2-5
clone size: few
CDR3 protein: CASSPEPGLPGETQYF
CDR3 DNA: TGTGCCAGCAGCCCAGAACCGGGACTCCCAGGAGAGACCCAGTACTTC

V gene: TRBV27
D gene: TRBD1
J gene: TRBJ2-3
clone size: few
CDR3 protein: CASSLRDRKDTQYF
CDR3 DNA: TGTGCCAGCAGTTTAAGGGACAGAAAAGATACGCAGTATTTT

V gene: TRBV6-5
D gene: TRBD1
J gene: TRBJ2-7
clone size: few
CDR3 protein: CASSYSGTGSYEQYF
CDR3 DNA: TGTGCCAGCAGTTACTCAGGGACAGGCTCCTACGAGCAGTACTTC

V gene: TRBV19
D gene: TRBD2
J gene: TRBJ2-7
clone size: once
CDR3 protein: CASSIRREGSYEQYF
CDR3 DNA: TGTGCCAGTAGTATTCGCCGGGAGGGCTCCTACGAGCAGTACTTC

V gene: TRBV30
D gene: .
J gene: TRBJ2-3
clone size: few
CDR3 protein: CAWRGRGTDTQYF
CDR3 DNA: TGTGCCTGGAGGGGCAGGGGAACAGATACGCAGTATTTT

V gene: TRBV5-6
D gene: .
J gene: TRBJ2-1
clone size: .
CDR3 protein: CASSLVGGLSYNEQFF
CDR3 DNA: TGTGCCAGCAGCTTGGTAGGAGGACTCTCCTACAATGAGCAGTTCTTC

V gene: TRBV5-4
D gene: .
J gene: TRBJ2-3
clone size: few
CDR3 protein: CASRKQDKGLALIF
CDR3 DNA: TGTGCCAGCAGAAAACAGGACAAGGGACTCGCCTTGATTTTT

V gene: TRBV11-1
D gene: TRBD2
J gene: TRBJ2-3
clone size: few
CDR3 protein: CASSSLAGVYTQYF
CDR3 DNA: TGTGCCAGCAGCTCCCTAGCGGGGGTATATACGCAGTATTTT

V gene: TRBV29-1
D gene: .
J gene: TRBJ2-3
clone size: few
CDR3 protein: CSVERGLVGDTQYF
CDR3 DNA: TGCAGCGTTGAAAGAGGGCTGGTCGGGGATACGCAGTATTTT

V gene: TRBV9
D gene: .
J gene: TRBJ1-2
clone size: few
CDR3 protein: CASSALRDTGYTF
CDR3 DNA: TGTGCCAGCAGCGCATTAAGGGACACGGGCTACACCTTC

V gene: TRBV11-2
D gene: .
J gene: TRBJ2-2
clone size: .
CDR3 protein: CASSLEAAGRTGELFF
CDR3 DNA: TGTGCCAGCAGCTTAGAGGCGGCGGGGCGCACCGGGGAGCTGTTTTTT

V gene: TRBV29-1
D gene: .
J gene: TRBJ2-3
clone size: .
CDR3 protein: CSVGPTRADTQYF
CDR3 DNA: TGCAGCGTTGGCCCTACGAGAGCAGATACGCAGTATTTT

V gene: TRBV5-1
D gene: .
J gene: TRBJ2-4
clone size: .
CDR3 protein: CASSPRQENIQYF
CDR3 DNA: TGCGCCAGCAGCCCTAGACAGGAAAACATTCAGTACTTC

V gene: TRBV2
D gene: .
J gene: TRBJ2-5
clone size: .
CDR3 protein: CASIISGAPFNF
CDR3 DNA: TGTGCCAGCATCATCAGCGGTGCCCCCTTTAACTTC

V gene: TRBV2
D gene: .
J gene: TRBJ1-6
clone size: few
CDR3 protein: CASSGPTGSPLHF
CDR3 DNA: TGTGCCAGCAGTGGGCCCACAGGATCACCCCTCCACTTT

V gene: TRBV7-9
D gene: .
J gene: TRBJ2-1
clone size: few
CDR3 protein: CASSPERLHDEQFF
CDR3 DNA: TGTGCCAGCAGCCCAGAGCGCCTCCACGATGAGCAGTTCTTC

V gene: TRBV7-2
D gene: .
J gene: TRBJ2-5
clone size: .
CDR3 protein: CASSSPPLLYQETQYF
CDR3 DNA: TGTGCCAGCAGCTCCCCCCCTCTCCTGTACCAAGAGACCCAGTACTTC

V gene: TRBV29-1
D gene: .
J gene: TRBJ2-5
clone size: few
CDR3 protein: CSVDAGQLLFTQYF
CDR3 DNA: TGCAGCGTTGACGCGGGACAGCTTCTATTTACCCAGTACTTC

V gene: TRBV5-6
D gene: .
J gene: TRBJ2-7
clone size: .
CDR3 protein: CASSFNPVSEQYF
CDR3 DNA: TGTGCCAGCAGTTTTAATCCCGTTTCGGAGCAGTACTTC

V gene: TRBV28
D gene: TRBD2
J gene: TRBJ2-1
clone size: .
CDR3 protein: CASSSLTSGRWLGEQFF
CDR3 DNA: TGTGCCAGCAGTTCCCTGACTAGCGGGAGGTGGTTGGGTGAGCAGTTCTTC

V gene: TRBV28
D gene: .
J gene: TRBJ2-7
clone size: few
CDR3 protein: CASSFSTYEQYF
CDR3 DNA: TGTGCCAGCAGTTTCTCTACCTACGAGCAGTACTTC

V gene: TRBV5-1
D gene: TRBD2
J gene: TRBJ2-1
clone size: .
CDR3 protein: CASSLGLAEQSEQFF
CDR3 DNA: TGCGCCAGCAGCTTAGGGCTAGCGGAGCAGTCTGAGCAGTTCTTC

V gene: TRBV7-3
D gene: TRBD2
J gene: TRBJ2-1
clone size: once
CDR3 protein: CASSRRGSGRENEQFF
CDR3 DNA: TGTGCCAGCAGCCGTCGGGGGAGCGGGAGGGAAAATGAGCAGTTCTTC

V gene: TRBV6-1
D gene: TRBD2
J gene: TRBJ2-2
clone size: few
CDR3 protein: CATDGGTGELFF
CDR3 DNA: TGTGCCACCGACGGGGGGACCGGGGAGCTGTTTTTT

V gene: TRBV6-6
D gene: .
J gene: TRBJ2-5
clone size: .
CDR3 protein: CASSQQVAGQETQYF
CDR3 DNA: TGTGCCAGCAGTCAACAGGTGGCAGGGCAAGAGACCCAGTACTTC

V gene: TRBV13
D gene: TRBD1
J gene: TRBJ2-7
clone size: few
CDR3 protein: CASDRDRGHEQYF
CDR3 DNA: TGTGCCAGCGACCGGGACAGGGGCCACGAGCAGTACTTC

V gene: TRBV7-2
D gene: .
J gene: TRBJ2-5
clone size: few
CDR3 protein: CASSLAPQQGTQYF
CDR3 DNA: TGTGCCAGCAGCTTAGCTCCCCAACAGGGGACCCAGTACTTC

V gene: TRBV7-2
D gene: .
J gene: TRBJ2-7
clone size: .
CDR3 protein: CASSRSSYEQYF
CDR3 DNA: TGTGCCAGCAGTCGGAGCTCCTACGAGCAGTACTTC

V gene: TRBV7-9
D gene: .
J gene: TRBJ1-2
clone size: few
CDR3 protein: CASSSPPDGYTF
CDR3 DNA: TGTGCCAGCAGCTCCCCCCCCGATGGCTACACCTTC

V gene: TRBV28
D gene: .
J gene: TRBJ2-7
clone size: .
CDR3 protein: CASQTVPPYEQYF
CDR3 DNA: TGTGCCAGCCAAACAGTACCTCCCTACGAGCAGTACTTC

V gene: TRBV18
D gene: .
J gene: TRBJ1-3
clone size: few
CDR3 protein: CASSSSSGNTIYF
CDR3 DNA: TGTGCCAGTTCGTCGAGCTCTGGAAACACCATATATTTT

V gene: TRBV5-1
D gene: .
J gene: TRBJ2-6
clone size: few
CDR3 protein: CASRHVYRGPSGANVLTF
CDR3 DNA: TGCGCCAGCCGCCATGTATATCGAGGGCCCTCTGGGGCCAACGTCCTGACTTTC

V gene: TRBV18
D gene: .
J gene: TRBJ2-2
clone size: .
CDR3 protein: CASSPPHGNTGELFF
CDR3 DNA: TGTGCCAGCTCACCACCGCACGGGAACACCGGGGAGCTGTTTTTT

V gene: TRBV7-8
D gene: .
J gene: TRBJ1-5
clone size: few
CDR3 protein: CASSRPMGTLSNQPQHF
CDR3 DNA: TGTGCCAGCAGCCGACCAATGGGGACTTTGAGTAATCAGCCCCAGCATTTT

V gene: TRBV19
D gene: .
J gene: TRBJ1-2
clone size: .
CDR3 protein: CASSSTRNYGYTF
CDR3 DNA: TGTGCCAGTAGTTCGACAAGGAACTATGGCTACACCTTC

V gene: TRBV7-6
D gene: TRBD2
J gene: TRBJ2-5
clone size: .
CDR3 protein: CASSLSGGRETQYF
CDR3 DNA: TGTGCCAGCAGCCTCAGCGGGGGGCGGGAGACCCAGTACTTC

V gene: TRBV6-6
D gene: TRBD1
J gene: TRBJ1-5
clone size: few
CDR3 protein: CASRSIDRVHQPQHF
CDR3 DNA: TGTGCCAGCAGGTCAATCGACAGGGTCCACCAGCCCCAGCATTTT

V gene: TRBV4-1
D gene: .
J gene: TRBJ2-1
clone size: few
CDR3 protein: CASSQGPGGGEQFF
CDR3 DNA: TGCGCCAGCAGCCAAGGCCCGGGGGGCGGGGAGCAGTTCTTC

V gene: TRBV30
D gene: .
J gene: TRBJ1-5
clone size: few
CDR3 protein: CAWSVRTFLGNQPQHF
CDR3 DNA: TGTGCCTGGAGTGTAAGGACATTTTTAGGAAATCAGCCCCAGCATTTT

V gene: TRBV5-6
D gene: TRBD1
J gene: TRBJ1-6
clone size: .
CDR3 protein: CASSLGDRANSPLHF
CDR3 DNA: TGTGCCAGCAGCTTGGGGGACAGGGCGAATTCACCCCTCCACTTT

V gene: TRBV19
D gene: .
J gene: TRBJ1-5
clone size: few
CDR3 protein: CASSGTGFNQPQHF
CDR3 DNA: TGTGCCAGTAGTGGTACAGGATTCAATCAGCCCCAGCATTTT

V gene: TRBV7-2
D gene: .
J gene: TRBJ1-6
clone size: few
CDR3 protein: CASSLDVADSPLHF
CDR3 DNA: TGTGCCAGCAGCTTAGACGTAGCCGATTCACCCCTCCACTTT

V gene: TRBV4-1
D gene: TRBD2
J gene: TRBJ2-7
clone size: few
CDR3 protein: CASSQPTSGNYEQYF
CDR3 DNA: TGCGCCAGCAGCCAGCCGACTAGCGGGAACTACGAGCAGTACTTC

V gene: TRBV5-1
D gene: .
J gene: TRBJ2-7
clone size: .
CDR3 protein: CASRRTEGTYEQYF
CDR3 DNA: TGCGCCAGCAGGAGGACAGAAGGGACCTACGAGCAGTACTTC

V gene: TRBV20-1
D gene: .
J gene: TRBJ2-3
clone size: .
CDR3 protein: CRAPVHTQYF
CDR3 DNA: TGCAGAGCCCCCGTTCATACGCAGTATTTT

V gene: TRBV7-9
D gene: TRBD2
J gene: TRBJ2-5
clone size: once
CDR3 protein: CASSPRTSQETQYF
CDR3 DNA: TGTGCCAGCAGCCCTCGGACTAGCCAAGAGACCCAGTACTTC

V gene: TRBV15
D gene: TRBD1
J gene: TRBJ2-7
clone size: few
CDR3 protein: CATRRQGGYEQYF
CDR3 DNA: TGTGCCACCAGGAGACAGGGCGGCTACGAGCAGTACTTC

V gene: TRBV7-2
D gene: .
J gene: TRBJ2-5
clone size: few
CDR3 protein: CASSPRETQYF
CDR3 DNA: TGTGCCAGCAGCCCCCGGGAGACCCAGTACTTC